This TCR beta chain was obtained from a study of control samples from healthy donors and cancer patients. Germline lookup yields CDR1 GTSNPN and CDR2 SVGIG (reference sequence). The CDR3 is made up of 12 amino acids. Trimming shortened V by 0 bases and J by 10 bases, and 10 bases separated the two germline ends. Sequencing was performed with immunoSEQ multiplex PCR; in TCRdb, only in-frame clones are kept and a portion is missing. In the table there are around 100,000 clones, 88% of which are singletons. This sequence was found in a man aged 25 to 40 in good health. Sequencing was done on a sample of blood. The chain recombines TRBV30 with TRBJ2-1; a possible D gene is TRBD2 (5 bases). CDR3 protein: CAWSVGLGEQFF. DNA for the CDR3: TGTGCCTGGAGTGTAGGACTCGGAGAGCAGTTCTTC.